This T cell receptor (beta chain) derives from a study of T cells in Graves' hyperthyroidism and ophthalmopathy. What was amplified from RNA transcripts were TCR beta CDR3 regions. When the TCR CDR3 underwent first-round RT-PCR, the HTBI primer set was used. Each CDR3 protein is one row after TCRdb ran MiXCR on the multiplex PCR reads. The sample shows almost 350,000 distinct CDR3 sequences, 15% to 20% of them seen only once. Looked up from germline, CDR1 is KGHSH and CDR2 is LQKENI. The CDR3 runs 13 residues. Trimming pared 6 bases from V and 5 bases from J, leaving 11 bases between. At least 3 on the Clinical Activity Score was recorded for ophthalmopathy patients, who also had NOSPECS grade at least 4 and duration under 3 months. Based on clinical symptoms, serum thyroxine and TRAb, thyroid ultrasound and orbital computed tomography, diagnoses were reached. As regards this clonotype: Its antigen remains unknown.

Study-level results: Ophthalmopathy could be told apart from stable hyperthyroidism with a 13 V-J model. For ophthalmopathy, model prediction preceded onset by a median around six months.

This clonotype originated in a woman in her thirties or forties with Graves' ophthalmopathy. The V call is TRBV18, the J call TRBJ1-5; possible D gene TRBD1, 5 bases. Sequenced: blood. CDR3 nucleotides: TGTGCCAGCTCTGCTGCGGGGGATCAGCCCCAGCATTTT. Its translation: CASSAAGDQPQHF.